Detailed here is one T cell receptor (beta chain). The target antigen is unknown. A library prepared for alpha chains yielded this beta chain as an off-target read; its size is of little meaning. These data are taken from a study of spatial heterogeneity in lung cancer. Overall study context: Alpha-chain sequences were consistently detected less often than beta-chain sequences. Study results and limitations: Compared with follow-up, resection was when ubiquitous expanded tumor TCRs appeared in blood more.

The CDR3 runs 21 residues. The junction had 19 bases not matched to a gene; V was cut back by 7 bases and J by 1 base. Germline values: CDR1 SGHTS, CDR2 YDEGEE. Regarding time point: sample taken at primary tumor resection. TCRs were sequenced from unsorted whole RNA of tumor, nontumor lung or PBMC. The donors were 70 or so patients with non-small cell lung cancer that was early-stage and untreated. The presence of a unique molecular identifier marked each TCR cDNA molecule. TCRdb used MiXCR to reprocess the 5' RACE reads, holding one entry per CDR3 protein. The sample includes about 780 distinct CDR3 sequences, around 18% of them seen just once.

The rearrangement uses TRBV5-8 and TRBJ2-1, with 14 bases aligning to TRBD2. This sequence was found in a male donor with early-stage non-small cell lung cancer. Specimen: PBMCs, collected at surgery. CDR3 sequence reads: CASELNRPDRLAGGSYNEQFF. CDR3 nucleotides: TGTGCCAGCGAGCTTAATCGGCCCGACAGACTAGCGGGGGGGTCCTACAATGAGCAGTTCTTC.